What follows are 2 T cell receptor beta chains derived from one specimen sequenced in a study of identical twins. TCRdb redid the calling of the 5' RACE reads with MiXCR, one entry per CDR3 protein. The sample records roughly 250,000 distinct CDR3 sequences, 11% to 15% being singletons. The sequenced sample was memory (CD45RO+) T cells sorted from blood. The receptors originated from a woman aged 18-29 years in good health.

This clonotype was recorded a few times. J is TRBJ1-4 and V is TRBV20-1, with TRBD1 matching over 7 bases. Per germline, CDR1 DFQATT and CDR2 SNEGSKA (reference sequence). CDR3 size: 13 residues. V lost 6 bases to trimming and J lost 3 bases; unmatched junction nucleotides: 4. DNA for the CDR3: TGCAGTGCGGAGGGGGCGCCTAATGAAAAACTGTTTTTT. Translated: CSAEGAPNEKLFF.

Written as DNA, the CDR3 is TGTGCCAGCAGCTTCTCAGTAGCGGGAGTCTACGAGCAGTACTTC. Translating gives CASSFSVAGVYEQYF. V gene TRBV7-2 combines with J gene TRBJ2-7; 9 bases line up with TRBD2. Germline CDR1 reads SGHTA; CDR2 reads FQGNSA. After removal of 3 bases from V and 3 bases from J, the junction contained 6 bases not matched to a gene. The CDR3 consists of 15 residues.